A selection of T cell receptor beta chains follows, all from one sample in a study of T-cell reconstitution after alpha-beta-depleted transplantation in children. TCRdb ran MiXCR on the PCR reads and lists one entry per CDR3 protein. The sample yields tens of thousands of distinct CDR3 sequences, about 9.3% seen once. Sample: PBMCs, mostly from graft donor cells, taken 60 days after TCRalphabeta/CD19-depleted stem cell transplant. Receptor source: a male patient aged 2-9 years who had a stem cell transplant for chronic granulomatous disease, so the T cells may come from the graft donor. Both conserved end residues are part of each CDR3. A D gene is named only where the DNA matches it firmly. The size field is filled for only some rows; it gives once, few, many or a size class.

V: TRBV21-1; D: NA; size: many; J: TRBJ2-2; CDR3: CASSAGVGTGELFF; DNA: TGTGCCAGCAGCGCGGGAGTTGGCACCGGGGAGCTGTTTTTT
V: TRBV27; D: NA; size: many; J: TRBJ2-3; CDR3: CASSRIGGAITDTQYF; DNA: TGTGCCAGCAGTCGGATCGGGGGAGCTATCACAGATACGCAGTATTTT
V: TRBV7-6; D: NA; size: many; J: TRBJ1-5; CDR3: CASSLLNQPQHF; DNA: TGTGCCAGCAGCTTATTAAATCAGCCCCAGCATTTT
V: TRBV19; D: NA; size: NA; J: TRBJ2-2; CDR3: CASSIRGTNTGELFF; DNA: TGTGCCAGTAGTATTAGAGGGACCAACACCGGGGAGCTGTTTTTT
V: TRBV11-2; D: TRBD1; size: NA; J: TRBJ1-2; CDR3: CASSLSTGTGSYGYTF; DNA: TGTGCCAGCAGCTTGTCCACCGGGACAGGGTCCTATGGCTACACCTTC
V: TRBV13; D: NA; size: NA; J: TRBJ2-3; CDR3: CASSYPLGADTQYF; DNA: TGTGCCAGCAGCTACCCGCTGGGGGCAGATACGCAGTATTTT
V: TRBV14; D: TRBD1; size: NA; J: TRBJ1-1; CDR3: CASSQDLTGEAFF; DNA: TGTGCCAGCAGCCAAGATTTGACAGGGGAAGCTTTCTTT
V: TRBV7-2; D: TRBD2; size: many; J: TRBJ2-7; CDR3: CASSGSLTYEQYF; DNA: TGTGCCAGTAGCGGGAGTTTGACCTACGAGCAGTACTTC
V: TRBV27; D: TRBD2; size: few; J: TRBJ2-7; CDR3: CASGPGGSGYEQYF; DNA: TGTGCCAGCGGCCCGGGCGGGAGCGGTTACGAGCAGTACTTC
V: TRBV11-2; D: TRBD2; size: many; J: TRBJ2-1; CDR3: CASSPRLAGGPVGNEQFF; DNA: TGTGCCAGCAGCCCACGACTAGCGGGAGGGCCCGTGGGGAATGAGCAGTTCTTC
V: TRBV12-3/TRBV12-4; D: TRBD2; size: few; J: TRBJ2-3; CDR3: CASSREGLALSTDTQYF; DNA: TGTGCCAGCAGTCGGGAGGGACTAGCGCTAAGCACAGATACGCAGTATTTT
V: TRBV14; D: NA; size: many; J: TRBJ2-3; CDR3: CASSLTPPPVGAQYF; DNA: TGTGCCAGCAGCCTTACGCCACCGCCCGTAGGGGCGCAGTATTTT
V: TRBV20-1; D: NA; size: few; J: TRBJ1-2; CDR3: CSARGGRGGYTF; DNA: TGCAGTGCTAGGGGGGGCCGCGGTGGCTACACCTTC
V: TRBV5-5; D: TRBD1; size: NA; J: TRBJ1-1; CDR3: CASSWTGFTEAFF; DNA: TGTGCCAGCAGCTGGACAGGGTTCACTGAAGCTTTCTTT
V: TRBV12-3/TRBV12-4; D: NA; size: many; J: TRBJ2-7; CDR3: CASSLAGPFSYEQYF; DNA: TGTGCCAGCAGTTTAGCGGGCCCGTTCTCCTACGAGCAGTACTTC
V: TRBV9; D: NA; size: few; J: TRBJ1-6; CDR3: CASSLRDGSRDSPLHF; DNA: TGTGCCAGCAGCCTAAGGGACGGATCTAGGGATTCACCCCTCCACTTT
V: TRBV6-5; D: NA; size: many; J: TRBJ2-2; CDR3: CATMPLNTGELFF; DNA: TGTGCCACGATGCCCCTGAACACCGGGGAGCTGTTTTTT
V: TRBV14; D: NA; size: many; J: TRBJ1-2; CDR3: CASSQVQTYGYTF; DNA: TGTGCCAGCAGCCAAGTGCAGACCTATGGCTACACCTTC
V: TRBV20-1; D: NA; size: few; J: TRBJ2-7; CDR3: CSARDQYYEQYF; DNA: TGCAGTGCTAGGGACCAATACTACGAGCAGTACTTC
V: TRBV20-1; D: NA; size: many; J: TRBJ2-5; CDR3: CSAHGTPFGGRETQYF; DNA: TGCAGTGCTCACGGGACCCCATTTGGAGGGCGAGAGACCCAGTACTTC
V: TRBV18; D: NA; size: NA; J: TRBJ1-6; CDR3: CASSRDIPNSPLPF; DNA: TGTGCCAGCTCACGGGACATCCCTAATTCACCCCTCCCCTTT
V: TRBV11-2; D: TRBD2; size: many; J: TRBJ2-1; CDR3: CASSLGIAGGYNEQFF; DNA: TGTGCCAGCAGCTTAGGCATTGCGGGAGGATACAATGAGCAGTTCTTC
V: TRBV20-1; D: NA; size: many; J: TRBJ1-3; CDR3: CSAREGTWGNTIYF; DNA: TGCAGTGCTAGGGAAGGGACGTGGGGAAACACCATATATTTT
V: TRBV18; D: NA; size: many; J: TRBJ2-7; CDR3: CASSYRLSYEQYF; DNA: TGTGCCAGCTCCTACAGACTCTCCTACGAGCAGTACTTC
V: TRBV7-4; D: NA; size: many; J: TRBJ2-1; CDR3: CASSLGGGPSIDEQFF; DNA: TGTGCCAGCAGCTTAGGTGGGGGGCCCTCCATCGATGAGCAGTTCTTC
V: TRBV7-9; D: NA; size: NA; J: TRBJ2-5; CDR3: CASPGLEGGPITGQYF; DNA: TGTGCCAGCCCTGGACTGGAGGGAGGCCCAATAACAGGCCAGTACTTC